This T cell receptor beta chain was profiled in a study of T cell changes during pregnancy in multiple sclerosis. Sequencing used immunoSEQ multiplex PCR; TCRdb keeps in-frame clones, though not all of them. The data hold some 60,000 clones, with around 85% observed a single time. This CDR3 spans 18 amino acids. Sequenced here: CD4+ T cells from peripheral blood mononuclear cells, sampled in the third trimester of pregnancy. This receptor was obtained from a female donor with multiple sclerosis, enrolled in a pregnancy study. V usage is TRBV12-2 and J usage is TRBJ1-2; whether TRBD1, the table's D call, matches the DNA was not checked. TRBV12-2 is a pseudogene segment. CDR3 sequence: CASRSQRGTGAIGYGYTF. The DNA of the CDR3 is TGTGCAAGTCGCTCCCAACGGGGGACAGGGGCCATTGGCTATGGCTACACCTTC.